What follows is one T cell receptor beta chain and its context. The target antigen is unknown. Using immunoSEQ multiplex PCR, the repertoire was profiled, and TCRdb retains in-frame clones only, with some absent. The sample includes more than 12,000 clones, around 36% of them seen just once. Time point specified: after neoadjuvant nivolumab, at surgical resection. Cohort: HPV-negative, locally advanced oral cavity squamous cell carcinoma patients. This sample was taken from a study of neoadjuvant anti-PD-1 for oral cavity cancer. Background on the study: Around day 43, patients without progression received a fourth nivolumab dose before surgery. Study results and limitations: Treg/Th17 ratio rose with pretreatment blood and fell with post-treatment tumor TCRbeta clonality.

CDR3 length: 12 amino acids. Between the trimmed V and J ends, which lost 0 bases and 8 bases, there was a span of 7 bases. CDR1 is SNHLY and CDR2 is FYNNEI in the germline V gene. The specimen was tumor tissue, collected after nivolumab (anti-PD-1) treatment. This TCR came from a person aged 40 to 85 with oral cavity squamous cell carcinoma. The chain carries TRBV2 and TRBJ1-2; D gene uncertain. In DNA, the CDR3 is TGTGCCAGCAGTGAAGCCCTTCTAGGCTACACCTTC. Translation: CASSEALLGYTF.